A single sample gave rise to the 27 T cell receptor beta chains below, sequenced in a study of cytomegalovirus exposure and HLA in healthy donors. Libraries were prepared by immunoSEQ multiplex PCR; TCRdb keeps only in-frame clonotypes and omits some of them. The sample includes 50,000 to 65,000 clones, about 96% of them seen just once. Input material: PBMCs. These receptors all stem from a woman aged 18-29 years in good health and CMV-seronegative.

The J gene is TRBJ2-7, the V gene TRBV19; maybe TRBD1 (6 bases). The CDR3 covers 13 residues. V was shortened by 8 bases and J by 3 bases, with 14 bases between the two germline ends. The germline CDR1 and CDR2 sequences are LNHDA and SQIVND (reference sequence). In DNA form, the CDR3 reads TGTGCCAGTGGGGGACAACCAAACTACGAGCAGTACTTC. Translation gives CASGGQPNYEQYF.

The count of this clone is one. CDR3 residues: CASSLFGTPQETQYF. The DNA of the CDR3 is TGTGCCAGCAGCTTATTTGGGACTCCCCAAGAGACCCAGTACTTC. The gene calls are TRBV7-2 and TRBJ2-5; the D gene is possibly TRBD2 (6 bases). CDR1 and CDR2 (germline): SGHTA, FQGNSA. There are 15 residues in the CDR3. Trimming removed 2 bases at V and 1 base at J, with 11 bases between. Complete variable domain (other parts from reference TRBV7-2 and TRBJ2-5): GAGVSQSPSNKVTEKGKDVELRCDPISGHTALYWYRQSLGQGLEFLIYFQGNSAPDKSGLPSDRFSAERTGGSVSTLTIQRTQQEDSAVYLCASSLFGTPQETQYFGPGTRLLVL.

J is TRBJ2-7 and V is TRBV2; 7 nucleotides align to TRBD1. V gave up 4 bases and J gave up 5 bases; unmatched junction bases: 8. CDR1 is SNHLY, CDR2 FYNNEI, per germline. This CDR3 has 14 residues. The CDR3 DNA reads as TGTGCCAGCAGTGCGCAGGGGGTCGGAAACGAGCAGTACTTC. It codes for CASSAQGVGNEQYF.

The genes are TRBV7-9 and TRBJ2-1, with D tentatively TRBD2 (6 bases). Trimming cost V 5 bases and J 10 bases, with 18 bases left between them. The germline V gene encodes CDR1 SEHNR and CDR2 FQNEAQ (reference sequence). The CDR3 runs 14 residues. The CDR3 region has the DNA TGTGCCAGCAGCCCACACGACGGTAGCGGAGAGCAGTTCTTC. Its translation is CASSPHDGSGEQFF. Combining the CDR3 with reference TRBV7-9 and TRBJ2-1 gives the whole variable domain DTGVSQNPRHKITKRGQNVTFRCDPISEHNRLYWYRQTLGQGPEFLTYFQNEAQLEKSRLLSDRFSAERPKGSFSTLEIQRTEQGDSAMYLCASSPHDGSGEQFFGPGTRLTVL.

Only a few counts were recorded for this clone. V gene TRBV5-1 combines with J gene TRBJ2-1; tentatively, D is TRBD1 (5 bases). From germline, CDR1 is SGHRS and CDR2 YFSETQ. The CDR3 has 17 residues. The ends were cut back, 0 bases at V and 0 bases at J, with 13 bases in the middle. The CDR3 spells CASSLAGQGRSYNEQFF. The CDR3 coding sequence is TGCGCCAGCAGCTTGGCCGGGCAGGGTCGCTCCTACAATGAGCAGTTCTTC.

V usage is TRBV7-9 and J usage is TRBJ2-7; TRBD1 aligns across 10 bases. V shed 4 bases, J shed 3 bases, and the junction held 18 bases outside the gene matches. Germline CDR1 SEHNR, CDR2 FQNEAQ (reference sequence). The CDR3 runs to 19 residues. The CDR3 loop is CASSSTGTGARRPDYEQYF. The DNA for the CDR3 is TGTGCCAGCAGCTCCACCGGGACAGGGGCCCGCCGGCCAGACTACGAGCAGTACTTC.

The genes are TRBV28 and TRBJ1-5, with TRBD1 matching over 8 bases. Per germline, CDR1 MDHEN and CDR2 SYDVKM. The CDR3 spans 15 residues. With V trimmed by 5 bases and J by 2 bases, 5 bases remained unmatched. The CDR3 coding sequence is TGTGCCAGCAGTAAACAGGGGGGGGGCAATCAGCCCCAGCATTTT. It is translated as CASSKQGGGNQPQHF.

As DNA, the CDR3 is TGCGCCAGCAGCCGCCGCCGGGACAACCCCTTTGGGCAGCAGTACTTC. This codes for CASSRRRDNPFGQQYF. This chain connects TRBV4-1 to TRBJ2-7, with D tentatively TRBD1 (6 bases). The CDR3 consists of 16 residues. Trimming took off 4 bases at V and 8 bases at J, with 24 bases between the two ends. Germline lookup yields CDR1 MGHRA and CDR2 YSYEKL.

Worth noting for this clone: The junction does not match germline at one end; this may be a read error. The rearrangement links TRBV2 to TRBJ1-5; tentatively, D is TRBD1 (6 bases). CDR3 length: 15 amino acids. Per the germline V gene, CDR1 is SNHLY and CDR2 is FYNNEI. The CDR3: CASSPGQRDNRPQHF. CDR3 in DNA: TGTGCCAGCAGTCCGGGCCAACGGGACAATCGGCCCCAGCATTTT. Variable domain in full (rest from reference TRBV2 and TRBJ1-5): EPEVTQTPSHQVTQMGQEVILRCVPISNHLYFYWYRQILGQKVEFLVSFYNNEISEKSEIFDDQFSVERPDGSNFTLKIRSTKLEDSAMYFCASSPGQRDNRPQHFGDGTRLSIL.

The gene calls are TRBV4-3 and TRBJ2-7; 7 nucleotides match TRBD2. Germline CDR1 is LGHNA and CDR2 is YSLEER. The CDR3 length is 16 residues. With 0 bases clipped from V and 2 bases from J, the junction kept 7 bases outside the gene matches. CDR3 DNA sequence: TGCGCCAGCAGCCAAGATCCGGCGGGAGAGGCCTACGAGCAGTACTTC. It yields the protein CASSQDPAGEAYEQYF.

The V gene is TRBV19, the J gene TRBJ2-3; no firm D call. Trimming stripped 7 bases from V and 6 bases from J, with 14 bases between. The CDR3 totals 13 residues. In germline, CDR1 is LNHDA, CDR2 SQIVND (reference sequence). The CDR3 sequence is CASKSSLWDTQYF. DNA of the CDR3: TGTGCCAGTAAAAGTTCACTTTGGGATACGCAGTATTTT.

The chain uses TRBV27 and TRBJ1-1, with TRBD1 identical over 8 bases. Germline CDR1 is MNHEY and CDR2 is SMNVEV (reference sequence). The junction had 16 bases not matched to a gene; V was cut back by 4 bases and J by 0 bases. The CDR3 covers 19 residues. This CDR3 reads CASSSPDRGRGRMNTEAFF. DNA for the CDR3: TGTGCCAGCAGTTCACCAGACAGGGGTCGGGGCCGGATGAACACTGAAGCTTTCTTT.

This clone ranks as medium-sized. The CDR3 DNA is TGTGCCAGCAGCCAAGGCCGGGACAGGGTCTACGAGCAGTACTTC. Its protein product is CASSQGRDRVYEQYF. The chain combines TRBV4-2 with TRBJ2-7; 9 nucleotides match TRBD1. Germline V gives CDR1 LGHNA, CDR2 YNFKEQ. The ends lost 1 base at V and 3 bases at J; junction bases unmatched: 4. This CDR3 contains 15 residues.

This clone was seen only once. The CDR3 nucleotides read TGTGCCTGGAGGAAACGCGGGACAGGGGATCAGCCCCAGCATTTT. It encodes CAWRKRGTGDQPQHF. V is TRBV30 and J is TRBJ1-5, with TRBD1 matching 10 bases. V trimming: 3 bases; J trimming: 5 bases; junction bases outside the gene matches: 7. CDR3 size: 15 residues. Germline lookup yields CDR1 GTSNPN and CDR2 SVGIG (reference sequence). The complete variable domain, with remaining parts taken from reference TRBV30 and TRBJ1-5, reads SQTIHQWPATLVQPVGSPLSLECTVEGTSNPNLYWYRQAAGRGLQLLFYSVGIGQISSEVPQNLSASRPQDRQFILSSKKLLLSDSGFYLCAWRKRGTGDQPQHFGDGTRLSIL.

The chain recombines TRBV18 with TRBJ1-1, with D unresolved. The CDR3 length is 17 residues. Germline loops: CDR1 KGHSH, CDR2 LQKENI. Trimming pared 0 bases from V and 1 base from J, leaving 15 bases between. The CDR3 spells CASSPPGSLRGNTEAFF. CDR3 DNA: TGTGCCAGCTCACCACCGGGAAGTCTACGGGGGAACACTGAAGCTTTCTTT.

The chain couples TRBV7-9 to TRBJ2-7; 7 bases match TRBD1. Germline CDR1 and CDR2: SEHNR and FQNEAQ (reference sequence). This CDR3 contains 14 residues. V dropped 0 bases and J dropped 2; count of bases not matched to a gene: 1. CDR3 nucleotides: TGTGCCAGCAGCTTAGCCGGGACAGCCTACGAGCAGTACTTC. This encodes CASSLAGTAYEQYF.

The V call is TRBV5-4, the J call TRBJ2-5; 12 bases map to TRBD2. The V gene's germline CDR1 is SGHNT and CDR2 YYREEE (reference sequence). This CDR3 has 16 residues. The V and J ends lost 4 bases and 2 bases, in that order; junction bases with no gene match: 6. In DNA form, the CDR3 reads TGTGCCAGCAGCGGGGCCGGACTAGCGGGGCAAGAGACCCAGTACTTC. Translation gives CASSGAGLAGQETQYF.

The chain recombines TRBV5-5 with TRBJ2-1; the D gene is possibly TRBD2 (6 bases). CDR3 size: 16 residues. Germline V gene lookup returns CDR1 SGHKS and CDR2 YYEKEE (reference sequence). The ends were cut back, 3 bases at V and 0 bases at J, with 13 bases in the middle. The CDR3 loop reads CASSSRDSSSYNEQFF. The CDR3 DNA follows: TGTGCCAGCAGCTCCCGGGACTCTTCCTCCTACAATGAGCAGTTCTTC.

To note about this clone: Given the absence of the conserved phenylalanine or tryptophan at the CDR3 end, a read error is likely. The DNA is omitted, as the CDR3 cannot be located on it reliably, and the CDR3 follows TCRdb's listing. The CDR3 loop reads CASSWGPSGATEV. This chain links TRBV5-6 with TRBJ2-3; TRBD2 is taken as the D call from the table, unchecked against the DNA. CDR1 and CDR2 from the germline V gene are SGHDT and YYEEEE. The CDR3 numbers 13 amino acids, ends counted.

This clone was detected only once. This rearrangement joins TRBV10-3 to TRBJ2-3; 12 positions match TRBD2. The CDR3 runs to 19 residues. The V gene's germline CDR1 is ENHRY and CDR2 SYGVKD. J lost 1 base, V lost 0 bases, and 8 bases had no gene match. The DNA for the CDR3 is TGTGCCATCAGTGAGTCGGCTAGCGGGGGGGCAAAGCGCACAGATACGCAGTATTTT. Its translation is CAISESASGGAKRTDTQYF.

V is TRBV28 and J is TRBJ1-5, with D tentatively TRBD1 (6 bases). Germline V gene lookup returns CDR1 MDHEN and CDR2 SYDVKM. The CDR3 sequence is 15 residues long. Trimming removed 6 bases at V and 3 bases at J, with 15 bases between. The CDR3 protein is CASSYGGGSNQPQHF. The CDR3 nucleotides are TGTGCCAGCAGCTACGGGGGGGGCTCCAATCAGCCCCAGCATTTT. The full variable domain, completed using reference TRBV28 and TRBJ1-5, is DVKVTQSSRYLVKRTGEKVFLECVQDMDHENMFWYRQDPGLGLRLIYFSYDVKMKEKGDIPEGYSVSREKKERFSLILESASTNQTSMYLCASSYGGGSNQPQHFGDGTRLSIL.

The V and J genes are TRBV4-1 and TRBJ2-1; D gene ambiguous. Germline V gene lookup returns CDR1 MGHRA and CDR2 YSYEKL. V lost 5 bases and J 4 bases, leaving 3 bases between the germline ends. The CDR3 length is 11 residues. For the CDR3, the DNA is TGCGCCAGCAGCTCATACAATGAGCAGTTCTTC. This gives the protein CASSSYNEQFF.

J is TRBJ2-5 and V is TRBV9; 7 positions agree with TRBD2. In germline, CDR1 is SGDLS, CDR2 YYNGEE. The CDR3 length is 15 residues. With V trimmed by 4 bases and J by 7 bases, 13 bases remained unmatched. The CDR3 loop is CASSPQTSPPGTQYF. CDR3 nucleotides: TGTGCCAGCAGCCCCCAGACTAGCCCACCAGGGACCCAGTACTTC.

CDR3: CASSERTGDGQPQHF. In DNA, the CDR3 is TGTGCCAGCAGTGAAAGGACGGGAGATGGGCAGCCCCAGCATTTT. The V and J genes are TRBV6-1 and TRBJ1-5; D gene ambiguous. The CDR3 sequence is 15 residues long. CDR1 is MNHNS, CDR2 SASEGT, per germline. V lost 2 bases, J lost 7 bases, and 15 bases lay in between.

The count of this clone is one. CDR3 bases: TGTGCCAGCAGCGTTGGGACATCGAGCTCCTACGAGCAGTACTTC. Translating it yields CASSVGTSSSYEQYF. This sequence joins TRBV9 and TRBJ2-7; tentative D call: TRBD1 (6 bases). The CDR3 loop spans 15 amino acids. Looked up from germline, CDR1 is SGDLS and CDR2 is YYNGEE. Trimming removed 2 bases at V and 0 bases at J, with 12 bases between.

The chain recombines TRBV12-5 with TRBJ2-2; 8 nucleotides line up with TRBD2. The CDR3 loop spans 16 amino acids. The V segment lost 4 bases and the J segment 3 bases; nucleotides outside the gene matches: 7. Germline CDR1 and CDR2: LGHNT and FRNRAP. The CDR3 DNA reads TGTGCTAGTGGTTCAAGCGGGAGTTGGGACACCGGGGAGCTGTTTTTT. It is translated as CASGSSGSWDTGELFF.

This chain connects TRBV4-3 to TRBJ2-3; 7 bases line up with TRBD2. Germline V gene data show CDR1 as LGHNA and CDR2 as YSLEER. This CDR3 has 17 residues. The V gene end was trimmed by 4 bases and the J gene end by 2 bases; junction bases not matched to a gene: 12. The CDR3 nucleotides read TGCGCCAGCAGCCCCAGACTAGCTTTCCCCCCCACAGATACGCAGTATTTT. Translating gives CASSPRLAFPPTDTQYF.